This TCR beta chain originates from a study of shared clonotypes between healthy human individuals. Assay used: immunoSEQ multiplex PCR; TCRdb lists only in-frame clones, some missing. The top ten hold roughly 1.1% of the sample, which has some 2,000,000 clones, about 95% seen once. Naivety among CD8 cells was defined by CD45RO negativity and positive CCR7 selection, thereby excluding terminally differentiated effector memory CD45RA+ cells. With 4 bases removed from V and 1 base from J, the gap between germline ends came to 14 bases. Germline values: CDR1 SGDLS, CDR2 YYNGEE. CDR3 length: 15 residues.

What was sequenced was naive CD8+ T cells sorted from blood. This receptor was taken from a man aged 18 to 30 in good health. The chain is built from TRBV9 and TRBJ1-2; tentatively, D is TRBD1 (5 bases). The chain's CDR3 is CASSPLGDGNYGYTF. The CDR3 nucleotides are TGTGCCAGCAGCCCCCTCGGGGACGGTAACTATGGCTACACCTTC. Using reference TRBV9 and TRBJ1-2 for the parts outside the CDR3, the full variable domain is DSGVTQTPKHLITATGQRVTLRCSPRSGDLSVYWYQQSLDQGLQFLIQYYNGEERAKGNILERFSAQQFPDLHSELNLSSLELGDSALYFCASSPLGDGNYGYTFGSGTRLTVV.